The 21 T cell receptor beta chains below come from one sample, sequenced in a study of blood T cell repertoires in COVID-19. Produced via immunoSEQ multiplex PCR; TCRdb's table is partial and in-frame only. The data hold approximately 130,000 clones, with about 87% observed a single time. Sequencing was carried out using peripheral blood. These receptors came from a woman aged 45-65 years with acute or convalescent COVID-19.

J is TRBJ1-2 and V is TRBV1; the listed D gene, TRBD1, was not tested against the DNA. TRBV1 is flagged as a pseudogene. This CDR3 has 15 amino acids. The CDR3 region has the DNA TGCACCAGCAGCCAAGACGACCAGGAGAAGGGGGGCTACACCTTC. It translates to CTSSQDDQEKGGYTF.

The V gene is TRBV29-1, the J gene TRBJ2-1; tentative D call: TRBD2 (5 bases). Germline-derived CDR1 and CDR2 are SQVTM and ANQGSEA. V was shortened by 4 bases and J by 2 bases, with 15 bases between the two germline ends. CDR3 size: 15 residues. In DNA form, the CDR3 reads TGCAGCGTTGTCCGGACTTCTCAAACCTACAATGAGCAGTTCTTC. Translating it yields CSVVRTSQTYNEQFF.

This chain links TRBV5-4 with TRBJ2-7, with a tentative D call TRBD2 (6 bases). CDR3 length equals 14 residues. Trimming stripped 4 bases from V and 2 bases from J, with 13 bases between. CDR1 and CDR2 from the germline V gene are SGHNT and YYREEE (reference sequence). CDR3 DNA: TGTGCCAGCAGCCCGGGACTGGAGGCCTACGAGCAGTACTTC. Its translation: CASSPGLEAYEQYF.

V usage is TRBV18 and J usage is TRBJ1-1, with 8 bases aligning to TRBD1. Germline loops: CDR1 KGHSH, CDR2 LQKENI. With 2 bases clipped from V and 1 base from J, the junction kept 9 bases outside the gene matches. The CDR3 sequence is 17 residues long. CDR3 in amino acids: CASSPFQGAVENTEAFF. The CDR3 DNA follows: TGTGCCAGCTCACCATTCCAGGGGGCAGTGGAGAACACTGAAGCTTTCTTT.

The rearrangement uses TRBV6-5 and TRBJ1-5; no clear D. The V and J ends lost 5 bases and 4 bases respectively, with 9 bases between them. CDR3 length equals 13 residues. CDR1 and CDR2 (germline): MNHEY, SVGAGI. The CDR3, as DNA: TGTGCCAGCAGTCCCTCGGGAAATCAGCCCCAGCATTTT. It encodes CASSPSGNQPQHF.

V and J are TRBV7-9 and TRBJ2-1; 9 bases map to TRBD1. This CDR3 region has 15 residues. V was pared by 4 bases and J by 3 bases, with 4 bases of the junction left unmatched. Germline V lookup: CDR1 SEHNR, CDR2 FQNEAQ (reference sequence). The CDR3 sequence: CASSSTGGSYNEQFF. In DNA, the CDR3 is TGTGCCAGCAGCTCTACAGGGGGCAGCTACAATGAGCAGTTCTTC.

In DNA, the CDR3 is TGTGCCAGCAGTACTGGACCCGCCCGGGGGGAAGCTTTCTTT. It specifies CASSTGPARGEAFF. V is TRBV5-5 and J is TRBJ1-1; maybe TRBD1 (5 bases). Germline V gives CDR1 SGHKS, CDR2 YYEKEE (reference sequence). V was cut by 5 bases and J by 8 bases, with 19 bases left in between. The CDR3 loop spans 14 amino acids. The full variable domain, in which reference TRBV5-5 and TRBJ1-1 provide the parts outside the CDR3, is DAGVTQSPTHLIKTRGQQVTLRCSPISGHKSVSWYQQVLGQGPQFIFQYYEKEERGRGNFPDRFSARQFPNYSSELNVNALLLGDSALYLCASSTGPARGEAFFGQGTRLTVV.

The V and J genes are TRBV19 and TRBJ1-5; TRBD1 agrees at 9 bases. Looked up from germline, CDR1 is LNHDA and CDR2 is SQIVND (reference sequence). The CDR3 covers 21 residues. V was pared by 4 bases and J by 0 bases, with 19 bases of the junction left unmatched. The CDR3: CASSTLHSGTGKGYSNQPQHF. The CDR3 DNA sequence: TGTGCCAGTAGTACTCTCCATTCCGGGACAGGGAAGGGGTATAGCAATCAGCCCCAGCATTTT. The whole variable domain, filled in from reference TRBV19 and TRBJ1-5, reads DGGITQSPKYLFRKEGQNVTLSCEQNLNHDAMYWYRQDPGQGLRLIYYSQIVNDFQKGDIAEGYSVSREKKESFPLTVTSAQKNPTAFYLCASSTLHSGTGKGYSNQPQHFGDGTRLSIL.

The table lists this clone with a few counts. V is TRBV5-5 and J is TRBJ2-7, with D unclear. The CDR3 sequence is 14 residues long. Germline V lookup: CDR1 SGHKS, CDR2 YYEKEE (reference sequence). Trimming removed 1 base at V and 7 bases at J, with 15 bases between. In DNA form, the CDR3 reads TGTGCCAGCAGCTTGATGGCAACCGTCTTTGAGCAGTACTTC. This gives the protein CASSLMATVFEQYF.

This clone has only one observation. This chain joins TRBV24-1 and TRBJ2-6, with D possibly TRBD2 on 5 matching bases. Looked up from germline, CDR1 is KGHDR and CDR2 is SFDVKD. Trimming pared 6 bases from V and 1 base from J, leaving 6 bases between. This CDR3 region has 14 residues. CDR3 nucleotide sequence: TGTGCCACCAGTCCGGGATCTGGGGCCAACGTCCTGACTTTC. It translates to CATSPGSGANVLTF.

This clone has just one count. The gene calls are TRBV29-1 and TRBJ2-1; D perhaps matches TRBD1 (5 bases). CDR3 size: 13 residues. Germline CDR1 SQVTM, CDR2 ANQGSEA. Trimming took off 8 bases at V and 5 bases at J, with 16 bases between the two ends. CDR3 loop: CSLWGRTNNEQFF. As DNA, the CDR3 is TGCAGCTTGTGGGGCAGGACAAACAATGAGCAGTTCTTC.

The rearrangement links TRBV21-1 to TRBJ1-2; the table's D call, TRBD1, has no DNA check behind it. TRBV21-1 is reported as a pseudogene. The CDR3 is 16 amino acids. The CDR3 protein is CASSKDRTGGIHGYTF. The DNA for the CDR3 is TGTGCCAGCAGCAAAGATCGGACAGGGGGTATCCATGGCTACACCTTC.

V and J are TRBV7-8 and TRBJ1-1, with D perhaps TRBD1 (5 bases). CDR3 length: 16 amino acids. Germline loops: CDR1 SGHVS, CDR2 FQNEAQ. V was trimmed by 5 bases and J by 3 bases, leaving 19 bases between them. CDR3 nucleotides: TGTGCCAGCAGCCCGAATCTGCAGGGTAGACACACTGAAGCTTTCTTT. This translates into CASSPNLQGRHTEAFF.

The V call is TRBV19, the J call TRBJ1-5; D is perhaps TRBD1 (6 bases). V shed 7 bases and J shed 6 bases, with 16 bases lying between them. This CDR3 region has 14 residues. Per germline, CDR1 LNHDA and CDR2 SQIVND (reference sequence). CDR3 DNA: TGTGCCAGTACCCTGGAGACAGGACTTCAGCCCCAGCATTTT. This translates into CASTLETGLQPQHF. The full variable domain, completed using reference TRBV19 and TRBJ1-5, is DGGITQSPKYLFRKEGQNVTLSCEQNLNHDAMYWYRQDPGQGLRLIYYSQIVNDFQKGDIAEGYSVSREKKESFPLTVTSAQKNPTAFYLCASTLETGLQPQHFGDGTRLSIL.

The CDR3, as DNA: TGTGCCACCACCGGGGGACAGGGGAACACCGGGGAGCTGTTTTTT. It is translated as CATTGGQGNTGELFF. The V call is TRBV24-1, the J call TRBJ2-2; 9 nucleotides agree with TRBD1. CDR1 and CDR2 (germline): KGHDR, SFDVKD. V shed 8 bases, J shed 1 base, and the junction held 4 bases outside the gene matches. This CDR3 has 15 amino acids.

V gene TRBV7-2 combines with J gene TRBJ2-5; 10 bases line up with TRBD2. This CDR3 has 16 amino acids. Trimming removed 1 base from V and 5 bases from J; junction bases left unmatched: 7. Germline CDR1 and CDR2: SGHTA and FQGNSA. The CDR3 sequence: CASSLDPSGSGETQYF. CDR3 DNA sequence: TGTGCCAGCAGCTTAGACCCTAGCGGGAGTGGGGAGACCCAGTACTTC.

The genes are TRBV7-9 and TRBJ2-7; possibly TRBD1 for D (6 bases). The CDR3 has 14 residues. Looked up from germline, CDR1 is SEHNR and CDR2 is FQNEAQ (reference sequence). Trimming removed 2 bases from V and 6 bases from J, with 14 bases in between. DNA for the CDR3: TGTGCCAGCAGCTTAACCGGGACACCGCTCGAGCAGTACTTC. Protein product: CASSLTGTPLEQYF.

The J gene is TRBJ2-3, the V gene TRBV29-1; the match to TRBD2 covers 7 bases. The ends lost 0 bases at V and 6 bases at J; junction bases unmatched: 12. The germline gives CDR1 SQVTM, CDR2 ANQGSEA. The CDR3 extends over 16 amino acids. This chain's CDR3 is CSVEDRRVGGMDTQYF. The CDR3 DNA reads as TGCAGCGTTGAAGATCGCAGGGTGGGAGGGATGGATACGCAGTATTTT.

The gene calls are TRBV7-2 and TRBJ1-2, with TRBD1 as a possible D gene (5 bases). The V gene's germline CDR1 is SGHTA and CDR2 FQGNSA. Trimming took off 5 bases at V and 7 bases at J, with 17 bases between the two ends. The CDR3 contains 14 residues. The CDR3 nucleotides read TGTGCCAGCAGCCCGTGGGGGGGGAGGAGTGGCTACACCTTC. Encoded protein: CASSPWGGRSGYTF.

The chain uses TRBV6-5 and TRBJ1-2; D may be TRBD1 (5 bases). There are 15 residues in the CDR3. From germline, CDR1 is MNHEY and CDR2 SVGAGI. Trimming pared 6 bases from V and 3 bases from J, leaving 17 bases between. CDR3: CASSQGRADHYGYTF. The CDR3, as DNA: TGTGCCAGCAGCCAGGGCAGGGCGGATCACTATGGCTACACCTTC.

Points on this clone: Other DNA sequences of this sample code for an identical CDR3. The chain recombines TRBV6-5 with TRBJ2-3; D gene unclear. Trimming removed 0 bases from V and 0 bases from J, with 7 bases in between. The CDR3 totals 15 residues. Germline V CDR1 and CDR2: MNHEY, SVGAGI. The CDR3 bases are TGTGCCAGCAGTTACTCATCCGGGAGCACAGATACGCAGTATTTT. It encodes CASSYSSGSTDTQYF.